The 26 T cell receptor beta chains below all came from one sample that was sequenced in a study of vaccination and CD4 T cells after COVID-19. Their antigens remain unidentified. Documented treatment: roughly ten-day PBMC culture with coronavirus spike peptide pools or control peptides (ViraFEST assay). Cultured CD4+ T cell DNA was sequenced using the Oncomine TCR Beta short-read assay. MiXCR was run by TCRdb on the PCR reads, yielding one entry per CDR3 protein. Of over 10,000 distinct CDR3 sequences in the sample, approximately 57% are singletons; the top ten hold 9.5% to 15%. The sample consisted of CD4+ T cells from blood, cultured in vitro. Receptor source: a human donor who had recovered from COVID-19.

This sequence joins TRBV10-3 and TRBJ2-6, with 8 bases fitting TRBD1. Germline-derived CDR1 and CDR2 are ENHRY and SYGVKD. The CDR3 is 18 amino acids. The V gene end was trimmed by 3 bases and the J gene end by 0 bases; junction bases not matched to a gene: 7. CDR3 nucleotides: TGTGCCATCAGTGATGGGGACAGGTTCCTCTCTGGGGCCAACGTCCTGACTTTC. Its translation: CAISDGDRFLSGANVLTF.

The chain is built from TRBV20-1 and TRBJ2-5; no reliable D call. The CDR3 has 10 residues. The germline CDR1 and CDR2 sequences are DFQATT and SNEGSKA (reference sequence). Trimming pared 5 bases from V and 5 bases from J, leaving 6 bases between. The chain's CDR3 is CSAGYETQYF. The CDR3 DNA reads TGCAGTGCTGGTTACGAGACCCAGTACTTC.

This chain uses TRBV19 with TRBJ1-1; no definite D call. The CDR3 totals 12 residues. Looked up from germline, CDR1 is LNHDA and CDR2 is SQIVND (reference sequence). V lost 8 bases and J 6 bases, leaving 13 bases between the germline ends. The CDR3 region is CASGIRFSEAFF. CDR3 bases: TGTGCCAGTGGGATTCGGTTCTCTGAAGCTTTCTTT.

The count of this clonotype is one. The chain is built from TRBV20-1 and TRBJ2-2; 11 bases line up with TRBD2. Germline V lookup: CDR1 DFQATT, CDR2 SNEGSKA (reference sequence). The V gene end was trimmed by 5 bases and the J gene end by 3 bases; junction bases not matched to a gene: 14. This CDR3 is built from 18 residues. The CDR3 is CSAPPPSTSGVYTGELFF. DNA of the CDR3: TGCAGTGCTCCACCGCCTTCGACTAGCGGGGTTTACACCGGGGAGCTGTTTTTT.

The rearrangement links TRBV7-3 to TRBJ2-3, with D possibly matching TRBD1 (5 bases). The CDR3 loop spans 14 amino acids. Per germline, CDR1 SGHTA and CDR2 FQGTGA. The V gene lost 2 bases and the J gene lost 4 bases, with 10 bases spanning the gap. The DNA of the CDR3 is TGTGCCAGCAGCTTACAGGGTGTCGCAGATACGCAGTATTTT. Residues: CASSLQGVADTQYF.

The V and J genes are TRBV2 and TRBJ2-3; TRBD1 might be the D (5 bases). V shed 4 bases and J shed 3 bases, with 11 bases lying between them. The CDR3 sequence is 14 residues long. Germline V CDR1 and CDR2: SNHLY, FYNNEI. The CDR3 loop reads CASSVGLGTDTQYF. CDR3 DNA sequence: TGTGCCAGCAGTGTGGGGCTAGGGACAGATACGCAGTATTTT.

This sequence joins TRBV12-3 or TRBV12-4 and TRBJ2-5, with D perhaps matching TRBD2 (5 bases). V lost 3 bases and J lost 1, with 6 bases in between. The CDR3 spans 13 residues. The CDR3 nucleotides read TGTGCCAGCAGTTTCGGGGTCCAAGAGACCCAGTACTTC. Translated, it gives CASSFGVQETQYF.

With regard to this clonotype: A junction boundary mismatches the germline segment, possibly from a read error. The chain combines TRBV7-9 with TRBJ1-3, with D maybe TRBD1 (6 bases). Germline CDR1 reads SEHNR; CDR2 reads FQNEAQ (reference sequence). There are 14 residues in the CDR3. The CDR3 DNA follows: TGTGCCAGCAGCTCCCAGGGGTCTGGAAACACCATATGTTTT. Translation: CASSSQGSGNTICF.

This clonotype was counted a few times. The V gene is TRBV7-6, the J gene TRBJ2-3, with a weak D call TRBD2 (5 bases). Germline V gives CDR1 SGHVS, CDR2 FNYEAQ. The CDR3 consists of 14 residues. V lost 5 bases and J lost 11, with 20 bases in between. The CDR3 protein is CASSNIATGVGQYF. CDR3 nucleotides: TGTGCCAGCAGCAATATAGCGACCGGGGTAGGGCAGTATTTT.

This chain links TRBV20-1 with TRBJ1-6; D not resolved. The V gene lost 4 bases and the J gene lost 2 bases, with 15 bases spanning the gap. The germline gives CDR1 DFQATT, CDR2 SNEGSKA (reference sequence). This CDR3 has 16 residues. CDR3 DNA: TGCAGTGCTACGGACCTACGAGGCCCCTATAATTCACCCCTCCACTTT. This encodes CSATDLRGPYNSPLHF.

This clonotype is termed large. This rearrangement joins TRBV28 to TRBJ2-7; 7 nucleotides align to TRBD1. The V gene end was trimmed by 7 bases and the J gene end by 0 bases; junction bases not matched to a gene: 9. The CDR3 consists of 15 residues. The germline CDR1 and CDR2 sequences are MDHEN and SYDVKM. DNA for the CDR3: TGTGCCAGCAAGCACCCTTGGACAGGCTCCTACGAGCAGTACTTC. Protein: CASKHPWTGSYEQYF.

A word on this clonotype: Sequence at one end of the junction differs from germline and may be a read error. The gene calls are TRBV7-2 and TRBJ1-1; D gene unclear. Germline CDR1 is SGHTA and CDR2 is FQGNSA. The CDR3 consists of 14 residues. CDR3 protein: CASSSGLQNTEAFF. Here the CDR3 DNA reads TGTGCCAGCAGCTCTGGTCTGCAGAACACTGAGGCTTTCTTT.

This chain links TRBV6-1 with TRBJ2-3; D could derive from TRBD1 or TRBD2 (5 bases each). The CDR3 has 15 residues. The V end lost 5 bases, the J end lost 2 bases, and 14 bases lay between the germline ends. Germline V gene data show CDR1 as MNHNS and CDR2 as SASEGT. CDR3 loop: CASSPGWDATDTQYF. The CDR3 DNA follows: TGTGCCAGCAGTCCGGGGTGGGACGCCACAGATACGCAGTATTTT.

This chain links TRBV11-3 with TRBJ2-3, with D tentatively TRBD2 (6 bases). The germline V gene has CDR1 SGHNT and CDR2 YENEEA. The CDR3 has 14 amino acids. The V gene lost 4 bases and the J gene lost 1 base, with 9 bases spanning the gap. CDR3 residues: CASSSTRGTDTQYF. The CDR3 bases are TGTGCCAGCAGCTCGACTAGGGGCACAGATACGCAGTATTTT. Full variable domain (remainder filled in from reference TRBV11-3 and TRBJ2-3): EAGVVQSPRYKIIEKKQPVAFWCNPISGHNTLYWYLQNLGQGPELLIRYENEEAVDDSQLPKDRFSAERLKGVDSTLKIQPAELGDSAVYLCASSSTRGTDTQYFGPGTRLTVL.

The chain has TRBV15 and TRBJ1-6; D is unresolved. In germline, CDR1 is LNHNV, CDR2 YYDKDF (reference sequence). The CDR3 has 14 residues. The V and J ends lost 0 bases and 13 bases respectively, with 13 bases between them. The DNA of the CDR3 is TGTGCCACCAGCAGAGATCCAACGAGTGGGCCCCTCCACTTT. Translated: CATSRDPTSGPLHF.

This clonotype has only a few counts. The V and J genes are TRBV20-1 and TRBJ2-5; D gene uncertain. The germline V gene encodes CDR1 DFQATT and CDR2 SNEGSKA (reference sequence). The CDR3 length is 15 residues. Trimming left V 4 bases short and J 0 bases short, with 15 bases between. The CDR3 is CSAKNNWAYQETQYF. The CDR3 coding sequence is TGCAGTGCTAAGAATAATTGGGCATACCAAGAGACCCAGTACTTC.

V is TRBV2 and J is TRBJ2-6, with 10 nucleotides matching TRBD2. This CDR3 has 16 amino acids. Trimming at V came to 7 bases and at J to 1 base, leaving 4 bases not matched to a gene. The V gene's germline CDR1 is SNHLY and CDR2 FYNNEI. CDR3 protein: CASTAGLASGANVLTF. In DNA, the CDR3 is TGTGCCAGCACCGCGGGACTAGCGTCTGGGGCCAACGTCCTGACTTTC.

The genes are TRBV20-1 and TRBJ1-4; 11 nucleotides line up with TRBD1. CDR1 is DFQATT, CDR2 SNEGSKA, per germline (reference sequence). The CDR3 totals 14 residues. J gave up 6 bases and V 5 bases, and 5 bases lay outside the gene matches. This CDR3 is CSAGGTGGHEKLFF. DNA for the CDR3: TGCAGTGCTGGGGGGACAGGGGGACATGAAAAACTGTTTTTT.

V and J are TRBV28 and TRBJ2-3, with D unclear. The CDR3 is made up of 14 amino acids. The germline CDR1 and CDR2 sequences are MDHEN and SYDVKM. Trimming took 6 bases from V and 4 from J, leaving 14 bases between them. CDR3 sequence: CASSPITLADTQYF. CDR3 nucleotides: TGTGCCAGCAGCCCCATTACGTTAGCAGATACGCAGTATTTT.

This clonotype turned up a few times. The chain joins TRBV30 to TRBJ2-3; 9 bases line up with TRBD2. Looked up from germline, CDR1 is GTSNPN and CDR2 is SVGIG (reference sequence). With 4 bases clipped from V and 3 bases from J, the junction kept 11 bases outside the gene matches. The CDR3 has 16 residues. CDR3 in DNA: TGTGCCTGGATTTTGGGGACTAGCCGATCGACAGATACGCAGTATTTT. Translation: CAWILGTSRSTDTQYF. Based on the CDR3 plus reference TRBV30 and TRBJ2-3, the full variable domain is SQTIHQWPATLVQPVGSPLSLECTVEGTSNPNLYWYRQAAGRGLQLLFYSVGIGQISSEVPQNLSASRPQDRQFILSSKKLLLSDSGFYLCAWILGTSRSTDTQYFGPGTRLTVL.

This clonotype was recorded a few times. This chain connects TRBV6-5 to TRBJ1-1; D is unclear. The V gene lost 2 bases and the J gene lost 4 bases, with 11 bases spanning the gap. The length of the CDR3 is 14 residues. Germline CDR1 MNHEY, CDR2 SVGAGI. In nucleotides, the CDR3 is TGTGCCAGCAGTTACCGAAGGAGAAGCACTGAAGCTTTCTTT. Its protein product is CASSYRRRSTEAFF.

CDR3 protein: CASSEGQENNEQFF. DNA for the CDR3: TGTGCCAGCAGTGAAGGGCAGGAAAACAATGAGCAGTTCTTC. This chain connects TRBV6-4 to TRBJ2-1; D is uncertain. The CDR3 sequence is 14 residues long. Trimming left V 3 bases short and J 5 bases short, with 11 bases between. CDR1 and CDR2 (germline): MRHNA, SNTAGT.

The genes are TRBV5-4 and TRBJ2-5, with 10 bases matching TRBD2. In germline, CDR1 is SGHNT, CDR2 YYREEE (reference sequence). The junction had 9 bases not matched to a gene; V was cut back by 4 bases and J by 3 bases. The CDR3 covers 16 residues. CDR3: CASSLQAGGLEETQYF. The CDR3, as DNA: TGTGCCAGCAGCCTACAAGCGGGAGGGCTGGAAGAGACCCAGTACTTC.

The rearrangement links TRBV28 to TRBJ1-5; possible D gene TRBD1, 6 bases. Germline V gene data show CDR1 as MDHEN and CDR2 as SYDVKM. Trimming took 6 bases from V and 1 from J, leaving 13 bases between them. The CDR3 runs 15 residues. This CDR3 reads CASSPSRGSNQPQHF. Here the CDR3 DNA reads TGTGCCAGCAGCCCCAGCAGGGGCAGCAATCAGCCCCAGCATTTT.

The chain employs TRBV20-1 and TRBJ1-1; maybe TRBD1 (5 bases). CDR1 DFQATT and CDR2 SNEGSKA come from the germline V gene (reference sequence). V dropped 6 bases and J dropped 11 bases, with 7 bases sitting between them. The CDR3 is 8 amino acids. CDR3 amino acids: CSAKGAFF. The CDR3 DNA reads TGCAGTGCCAAGGGGGCTTTCTTT.

In DNA, the CDR3 is TGTGCCAGCATTAGTAGCGGGTCCTACAATGAGCAGTTCTTC. This gives the protein CASISSGSYNEQFF. This chain connects TRBV28 to TRBJ2-1, with TRBD2 matching 7 bases. The V gene end was trimmed by 7 bases and the J gene end by 1 base; junction bases not matched to a gene: 4. Looked up from germline, CDR1 is MDHEN and CDR2 is SYDVKM. This CDR3 has 14 residues. The variable domain in full, with the rest retrieved from reference TRBV28 and TRBJ2-1, is DVKVTQSSRYLVKRTGEKVFLECVQDMDHENMFWYRQDPGLGLRLIYFSYDVKMKEKGDIPEGYSVSREKKERFSLILESASTNQTSMYLCASISSGSYNEQFFGPGTRLTVL.